The 26 T cell receptor beta chains below were found in one sample sequenced in a study of CD8+ T cells in alopecia areata. After isolation, RNA underwent reverse transcription to generate cDNA as the sequencing template. Repertoires were generated with immunoSEQ multiplex PCR, while TCRdb's copy carries only in-frame clones and drops some. The profile shows fewer than 100,000 clones, around 44% of them singletons. The sample was CD4+ T cells sorted from blood. The source of these receptors is a human donor with alopecia areata.

This rearrangement joins TRBV30 to TRBJ2-5; TRBD2 matches 7 bases. The V and J ends lost 3 bases and 5 bases, in that order; junction bases with no gene match: 9. This CDR3 region has 14 residues. Looked up from germline, CDR1 is GTSNPN and CDR2 is SVGIG (reference sequence). The CDR3 region has the DNA TGTGCCTGGAGCCTAAGCGGGAACGGGGAGACCCAGTACTTC. It codes for CAWSLSGNGETQYF.

V gene TRBV29-1 combines with J gene TRBJ2-7, with D perhaps TRBD1 (5 bases). Germline V gene sequence: CDR1 SQVTM, CDR2 ANQGSEA. The length of the CDR3 is 12 residues. Trimming removed 4 bases from V and 7 bases from J, with 14 bases in between. CDR3 sequence: CSVVRSAGEQYF. The CDR3 bases are TGCAGCGTTGTTCGGAGTGCAGGGGAGCAGTACTTC.

The chain has TRBV14 and TRBJ2-3, with D uncertain. V lost 4 bases, J lost 2 bases, and 7 bases lay in between. The length of the CDR3 is 13 residues. Germline CDR1 is SGHDN and CDR2 is FVKESK. CDR3 nucleotides: TGTGCCAGCAGCCTTCTCTACACAGATACGCAGTATTTT. It translates to CASSLLYTDTQYF.

This clone was recorded once. This rearrangement joins TRBV30 to TRBJ1-6; possible D gene TRBD1, 5 bases. This CDR3 contains 13 residues. Per germline, CDR1 GTSNPN and CDR2 SVGIG (reference sequence). Between the trimmed V and J ends, which lost 0 bases and 9 bases, there was a span of 9 bases. DNA of the CDR3: TGTGCCTGGAGTGTACAGGAAGGTTCACCCCTCCACTTT. Its translation: CAWSVQEGSPLHF. Combining the CDR3 with reference TRBV30 and TRBJ1-6 gives the whole variable domain SQTIHQWPATLVQPVGSPLSLECTVEGTSNPNLYWYRQAAGRGLQLLFYSVGIGQISSEVPQNLSASRPQDRQFILSSKKLLLSDSGFYLCAWSVQEGSPLHFGNGTRLTVT.

This clone was detected a few times. This CDR3 is CASSGGARKDEQFF. As DNA, the CDR3 is TGTGCCAGCAGCGGCGGGGCAAGAAAGGATGAGCAGTTCTTC. The rearrangement joins TRBV9 to TRBJ2-1; perhaps TRBD2 as D (6 bases). The CDR3 sequence is 14 residues long. CDR1 SGDLS and CDR2 YYNGEE come from the germline V gene. Trimming stripped 3 bases from V and 8 bases from J, with 15 bases between.

This clone was counted between two and nine times. CDR3 coding DNA: TGTGCCAGCAGCACCTGGACTAGCGTCATGAATGAGCAGTTCTTC. This sequence encodes CASSTWTSVMNEQFF. The chain carries TRBV7-2 and TRBJ2-1; TRBD2 matches at 9 bases. The J segment lost 7 bases and the V segment lost 5 bases, leaving 9 bases of the junction unmatched. The CDR3 covers 15 residues. Germline-derived CDR1 and CDR2 are SGHTA and FQGNSA. Full variable domain (outside the CDR3, taken from reference TRBV7-2 and TRBJ2-1): GAGVSQSPSNKVTEKGKDVELRCDPISGHTALYWYRQSLGQGLEFLIYFQGNSAPDKSGLPSDRFSAERTGGSVSTLTIQRTQQEDSAVYLCASSTWTSVMNEQFFGPGTRLTVL.

The chain links TRBV30 to TRBJ2-5; TRBD1 might be the D (5 bases). The CDR3 covers 12 residues. Trimming took 5 bases from V and 1 from J, leaving 8 bases between them. CDR1 is GTSNPN and CDR2 is SVGIG in the germline V gene (reference sequence). CDR3 residues: CAWGASQETQYF. The CDR3 DNA reads TGTGCCTGGGGGGCCTCCCAAGAGACCCAGTACTTC. The whole variable domain, filled in from reference TRBV30 and TRBJ2-5, reads SQTIHQWPATLVQPVGSPLSLECTVEGTSNPNLYWYRQAAGRGLQLLFYSVGIGQISSEVPQNLSASRPQDRQFILSSKKLLLSDSGFYLCAWGASQETQYFGPGTRLLVL.

V and J are TRBV11-2 and TRBJ2-5, with D unresolved. V was trimmed by 7 bases and J by 2 bases, leaving 11 bases between them. In germline, CDR1 is SGHAT, CDR2 FQNNGV. This CDR3 has 13 residues. In DNA, the CDR3 is TGTGCCAGCACAGTCAGATATCAAGAGACCCAGTACTTC. Translating gives CASTVRYQETQYF.

The gene calls are TRBV7-2 and TRBJ2-3; perhaps D is TRBD1 or TRBD2 (5 bases each). Germline V gives CDR1 SGHTA, CDR2 FQGNSA. The CDR3 is 16 amino acids. With 1 base removed from V and 4 bases from J, the gap between germline ends came to 15 bases. The DNA for the CDR3 is TGTGCCAGCAGCTTAGATGGTCGAGGGGCCGCAGATACGCAGTATTTT. Translation: CASSLDGRGAADTQYF.

The chain uses TRBV7-9 and TRBJ1-4; D not resolved. The ends were cut back, 8 bases at V and 8 bases at J, with 21 bases in the middle. CDR3 length: 15 residues. Per germline, CDR1 SEHNR and CDR2 FQNEAQ (reference sequence). The CDR3 here is CASSPSDTDGEKLFF. In nucleotides, the CDR3 is TGTGCCAGCTCTCCTTCCGACACTGACGGGGAAAAACTGTTTTTT.

This clone was detected only a few times. J is TRBJ1-5 and V is TRBV18; the match to TRBD1 covers 7 bases. Per the germline V gene, CDR1 is KGHSH and CDR2 is LQKENI. The junction had 9 bases not matched to a gene; V was cut back by 6 bases and J by 7 bases. This CDR3 has 14 amino acids. The CDR3 DNA reads TGTGCCAGCTCTTCTCAGGGGGTTGGACAGCCCCAGCATTTT. As protein: CASSSQGVGQPQHF. Together with reference TRBV18 and TRBJ1-5, the CDR3 gives the full variable domain: NAGVMQNPRHLVRRRGQEARLRCSPMKGHSHVYWYRQLPEEGLKFMVYLQKENIIDESGMPKERFSAEFPKEGPSILRIQQVVRGDSAAYFCASSSQGVGQPQHFGDGTRLSIL.

This clone has just a few counts. The sample contains more than one DNA sequence encoding this CDR3. The gene calls are TRBV4-1 and TRBJ1-4; tentative D call: TRBD1 (6 bases). The CDR3 is 15 amino acids. V lost 1 base and J lost 7, with 13 bases in between. In germline, CDR1 is MGHRA, CDR2 YSYEKL. The CDR3 bases are TGCGCCAGCAGCCAAGGTACAGGGAGAGGTGAAAAACTGTTTTTT. Its translation is CASSQGTGRGEKLFF.

This clone was seen a few times. CDR3 nucleotide sequence: TGCGCCAGCAGCCAAGACAAATCAAATTCACCCCTCCACTTT. This translates into CASSQDKSNSPLHF. The rearrangement links TRBV23-1 to TRBJ1-6; D not resolved. TRBV23-1 carries the ORF label, with uncertain function. Trimming shortened V by 6 bases and J by 7 bases, and 13 bases separated the two germline ends. The CDR3 has 14 amino acids.

This clone has a handful of counts. The chain couples TRBV30 to TRBJ2-6, with no clear D. This CDR3 spans 17 amino acids. Per the germline V gene, CDR1 is GTSNPN and CDR2 is SVGIG (reference sequence). The V and J ends lost 0 bases and 0 bases respectively, with 12 bases between them. CDR3 nucleotide sequence: TGTGCCTGGAGTGTAGGGTCGGGTGTCTCTGGGGCCAACGTCCTGACTTTC. It specifies CAWSVGSGVSGANVLTF.

This clone occurred a few times. The J gene is TRBJ2-3, the V gene TRBV29-1; 9 bases map to TRBD2. Germline V gives CDR1 SQVTM, CDR2 ANQGSEA. The CDR3 is 13 amino acids. Trimming at V came to 5 bases and at J to 2 bases, leaving 2 bases not matched to a gene. The CDR3 nucleotides read TGCAGCGTTTCTAGCGGGGACACAGATACGCAGTATTTT. It specifies CSVSSGDTDTQYF.

This clone showed up just a few times. The chain couples TRBV29-1 to TRBJ2-3; D is perhaps TRBD2 (6 bases). The CDR3 covers 15 residues. Germline CDR1 is SQVTM and CDR2 is ANQGSEA. Trimming left V 4 bases short and J 3 bases short, with 17 bases between. DNA for the CDR3: TGCAGCGTTGTGGCGGGAACGGTTGGGACAGATACGCAGTATTTT. Its translation is CSVVAGTVGTDTQYF.

This chain links TRBV4-1 with TRBJ2-7, with D hard to call. This CDR3 spans 13 amino acids. Per the germline V gene, CDR1 is MGHRA and CDR2 is YSYEKL. V was clipped by 0 bases and J by 3 bases, with 6 bases between them. The DNA for the CDR3 is TGCGCCAGCAGCCAAGAATTGGGCTACGAGCAGTACTTC. It codes for CASSQELGYEQYF.

This clone was seen only a few times. The V and J genes are TRBV29-1 and TRBJ1-2; D might be TRBD1 (6 bases). Between the trimmed V and J ends, which lost 4 bases and 8 bases, there was a span of 14 bases. The CDR3 runs to 12 residues. Germline V gives CDR1 SQVTM, CDR2 ANQGSEA. The CDR3 sequence is CSVAGVGEGYTF. CDR3 bases: TGCAGCGTTGCAGGGGTAGGAGAGGGCTACACCTTC.

This chain joins TRBV29-1 and TRBJ2-3, with 11 bases aligning to TRBD2. The V gene's germline CDR1 is SQVTM and CDR2 ANQGSEA. The CDR3 is 15 residues long. The V and J ends lost 4 bases and 3 bases, in that order; junction bases with no gene match: 6. The CDR3 loop is CSVVRLAGMTDTQYF. The DNA of the CDR3 is TGCAGCGTTGTCCGACTAGCGGGAATGACAGATACGCAGTATTTT.

The rearrangement uses TRBV6-5 and TRBJ1-1; no definite D call. Trimming took 8 bases from V and 7 from J, leaving 8 bases between them. The CDR3 has 10 residues. Germline V gene lookup returns CDR1 MNHEY and CDR2 SVGAGI. CDR3 residues: CASSRGEAFF. The CDR3 nucleotides are TGTGCCAGCTCTCGGGGTGAAGCTTTCTTT.

This clone was counted a few times. CDR3 loop: CSVDFNYGYTF. For the CDR3, the DNA is TGCAGCGTTGATTTCAACTATGGCTACACCTTC. The gene calls are TRBV29-1 and TRBJ1-2; no clear D gene. V dropped 3 bases and J dropped 2 bases, with 4 bases sitting between them. CDR1 is SQVTM and CDR2 is ANQGSEA in the germline V gene. The CDR3 covers 11 residues.

V gene TRBV29-1 combines with J gene TRBJ1-4; 9 nucleotides align to TRBD1. Germline V lookup: CDR1 SQVTM, CDR2 ANQGSEA. The CDR3 runs 14 residues. After removal of 3 bases from V and 7 bases from J, the junction contained 6 bases not matched to a gene. CDR3 in DNA: TGCAGCGTTGAGGAGACAGGGGGTAGTGAAAAACTGTTTTTT. Protein sequence: CSVEETGGSEKLFF.

The table lists this clone with a few counts. Written as DNA, the CDR3 is TGCAGCGTTGATTTGTCGGGAGGGAATGAAAAACTGTTTTTT. It encodes CSVDLSGGNEKLFF. The chain is built from TRBV29-1 and TRBJ1-4, with unresolved D. CDR3 length: 14 amino acids. The germline V and J ends were trimmed by 3 bases and 5 bases, with 13 bases remaining between them. Germline CDR1 reads SQVTM; CDR2 reads ANQGSEA.

Within the sample, this clone is medium-sized (0.01 to 0.1%). The CDR3 coding sequence is TGTGCCATCAGGGCGACAGGGGGCGATTATGGCTACACCTTC. This sequence encodes CAIRATGGDYGYTF. This chain links TRBV10-3 with TRBJ1-2, with 10 bases matching TRBD1. The ends lost 6 bases at V and 5 bases at J; junction bases unmatched: 6. CDR3 length: 14 amino acids. Per the germline V gene, CDR1 is ENHRY and CDR2 is SYGVKD.

The gene calls are TRBV29-1 and TRBJ2-7; D is undetermined. The V end lost 4 bases, the J end lost 4 bases, and 11 bases lay between the germline ends. Germline loops: CDR1 SQVTM, CDR2 ANQGSEA. The CDR3 runs 12 residues. This chain's CDR3 is CSVASEPYEQYF. CDR3 DNA sequence: TGCAGCGTTGCCAGCGAACCGTACGAGCAGTACTTC.

In this sample, this clone turned up a few times. The rearrangement links TRBV10-3 to TRBJ2-7; TRBD1 is a possible D gene (5 bases). The length of the CDR3 is 14 residues. With 2 bases removed from V and 2 bases from J, the gap between germline ends came to 10 bases. Germline CDR1 reads ENHRY; CDR2 reads SYGVKD. The DNA for the CDR3 is TGTGCCATCAGTGAGGGCAGGGCCGCCTACGAGCAGTACTTC. Translated, it gives CAISEGRAAYEQYF.